This T cell receptor beta chain came from a study of blood T cells in healthy people across ages (dated by TCRdb to the mid-2010s). Context from the whole study: In model experiments, roughly one uniquely barcoded TCR beta cDNA molecule per two T cells was captured by template switching. Two additional independent replicas of 1 million unique cDNA reads from the same blood draw were analyzed for two donors (one aged 18 to 30 and one aged 80 or older). Age-related changes in TCR beta repertoire diversity were measured in the study by deep sequencing normalized with unique cDNA molecular identifiers. To avoid experimental bias, donors of different ages were randomly spread across the sequencing lanes. Four age groups were formed from the donors: young (average 16 years), middle-aged (approximately 39), aged (more than 55) and long-lived (about 80).

Results and caveats for the whole study, not just this receptor: As age increased, observed TCR beta diversity per million T cells dropped in a roughly linear way, and a significant reduction was already evident by age 40. Observed TCR beta diversity correlated strongly with the percentage of naive T cells measured by flow cytometry. Since profiling was done on bulk unsorted PBMCs, naive and antigen-experienced compartments could not be conclusively compared. The CMV infection status of donors was not known, potentially confounding age-related changes in expanded clonotypes. Estimates of total diversity based on one million sequenced T cells were considered lower bounds and underestimates. Compared with the aged group, the long-lived group had more naive CD4+ T cells, fewer expanded clones and increased TCR diversity, suggesting age selection.

Per the germline V gene, SGHRS is the CDR1 and YFSETQ is the CDR2. V drops 4 bases and J drops 2 bases, leaving 7 bases in between. The CDR3 runs 14 residues from the cysteine to the phenylalanine. Only CDR3 DNA is held: 42 bases, read in frame from base 1. As to this clonotype: Its antigen is not yet known. Base quality data are lacking; no much larger clone is found one base away.

Library generation was performed with 5' RACE. TCRdb lists the instrument as Illumina HiSeq 2500. The second PCR ran for about 7 to 11 cycles and used a J-beta primer mix along with a sample-barcoded 5' primer. A unique molecular identifier was introduced onto each TCR beta cDNA molecule by a template-switch 5' adaptor carrying 12 random nucleotides. At least 3 million CDR3-containing paired-end reads were obtained from each sample. First-strand cDNA synthesis was performed from all RNA using the Mint cDNA synthesis kit, with priming by a TRBC-specific oligonucleotide. Following uracil-DNA glycosylase treatment, a first 18-cycle PCR with universal primers M1SS and BC2_uni_R was performed on all cDNA. On the study's bioinformatics: Normalization of each sample was performed by random selection of 1 million high-quality reads, each carrying a distinct molecular identifier. Instead of being binned into consensus sequences, reads that shared molecular identifiers were thrown out. CDR3 identification, clonotype clustering and error correction used MiTCR with a Q25 quality threshold and the strictest error-elimination algorithm. Lower-bound total TCR beta diversity was estimated with a nonparametric unseen species model using Euler transformation. The raw public reads went through TCRdb reprocessing: fastp at Q25, MiXCR clone calling, in-frame beta chains kept. Rows are unified per CDR3 protein, each entry keeping the most common DNA and genes. What appears here as the V and J calls and clone size reflects TCRdb's work, not the paper's. This sample gives some 730,000 distinct CDR3 sequences in total; 22% of them show up just once. The ten largest clones capture about 22% of the sample.

The donors were around 39 Caucasian individuals from Russia, aged about 6 to 95 years, who were systemically healthy. Each donor gave ten milliliters of peripheral blood, drawn into EDTA-treated Vacutainer tubes. Ficoll-Paque density-gradient centrifugation was used to isolate PBMCs, with at least 6.5 million obtained per sample. Total RNA was extracted from PBMCs with Trizol reagent, with at least 5 micrograms obtained per sample. Naive CD45RAhigh/CD27high T cell percentages were measured by flow cytometry on a PBMC aliquot from every donor. Here the chain combines TRBV5-1 and TRBJ2-6; possibly the D gene is TRBD2, per 5 matching bases. This sequence was found in a man between 65 and 85 years old in good health. The sequencing input was blood. The CDR3 region has the sequence CASSPTTGANVLTF. The sequenced DNA is TGCGCCAGCAGCCCGACTACTGGGGCCAACGTCCTGACTTTC.